These 32 T cell receptor beta chains originate from one sample sequenced in a study of T-cell reconstitution after alpha-beta-depleted transplantation in children (dated by TCRdb to 2015 to 2016). The library was prepared using PCR. Sequencing was performed on an Illumina HiSeq 2500. TCR libraries were prepared with molecular barcoding, using unique molecular identifiers to normalize TCRbeta repertoire quantification. TCRdb applied fastp at Q25 and MiXCR to the public reads, then kept only in-frame beta chains. Rows are combined by CDR3 protein, so each entry shows the most common genes and DNA. Present in this sample are just over 70,000 distinct CDR3 sequences, around 6.6% of which were seen just once. The ten largest clones represent approximately 2.3% of the sample. Sequencing used PBMCs from the stem cell graft donor, obtained from the stem cell graft. The receptors were gathered from a human donor who donated a stem cell graft to a child with acute lymphoblastic leukemia.

There are many counts of this clonotype. The chain couples TRBV5-1 to TRBJ2-2, with TRBD1 matching over 8 bases. Germline CDR1 SGHRS, CDR2 YFSETQ. The CDR3 has 17 amino acids. J was trimmed by 1 base and V by 5 bases; bases with no gene match: 10. The CDR3 sequence is CASRGDPGQENTGELFF. The CDR3 region has the DNA TGCGCCAGCAGAGGGGATCCGGGACAGGAGAACACCGGGGAGCTGTTTTTT.

This clonotype was counted ten times or more. The rearrangement joins TRBV12-3 or TRBV12-4 to TRBJ1-2; a possible D gene is TRBD1 (5 bases). This CDR3 has 15 amino acids. Trimming removed 7 bases at V and 0 bases at J, with 15 bases between. The CDR3 sequence: CASTLGGIANYGYTF. The DNA of the CDR3 is TGTGCCAGCACCTTGGGGGGAATTGCTAACTATGGCTACACCTTC.

This clonotype has more than one count but fewer than ten. V and J are TRBV20-1 and TRBJ2-3; TRBD1 or TRBD2 may be the D gene (6 bases each). Trimming shortened V by 1 base and J by 6 bases, and 8 bases separated the two germline ends. The V gene's germline CDR1 is DFQATT and CDR2 SNEGSKA (reference sequence). There are 12 residues in the CDR3. CDR3 sequence (DNA): TGCAGTGCTAGAGGGGGGGCGGATACGCAGTATTTT. Amino acids: CSARGGADTQYF.

The table lists this clonotype with many counts. V is TRBV10-3 and J is TRBJ1-2; 8 bases match TRBD1. This CDR3 has 16 amino acids. Germline-derived CDR1 and CDR2 are ENHRY and SYGVKD. The V and J ends lost 2 bases and 4 bases, in that order; junction bases with no gene match: 9. CDR3 sequence reads: CAISEGGQDDAYGYTF. In DNA, the CDR3 is TGTGCCATCAGTGAGGGGGGACAGGATGACGCCTATGGCTACACCTTC.

V and J are TRBV6-5 and TRBJ2-5, with TRBD2 matching over 8 bases. The CDR3 has 14 amino acids. Per germline, CDR1 MNHEY and CDR2 SVGAGI. J lost 5 bases, V lost 4 bases, and 6 bases had no gene match. CDR3 nucleotides: TGTGCCAGCAGTTCACTAGCGGCGGGGGAGACCCAGTACTTC. Its protein product is CASSSLAAGETQYF.

This clonotype was detected ten times or more. The chain recombines TRBV6-5 with TRBJ2-5, with D perhaps given as TRBD1 or TRBD2 (5 bases each). The V end lost 5 bases, the J end lost 5 bases, and 18 bases lay between the germline ends. This CDR3 is built from 15 residues. Germline V gives CDR1 MNHEY, CDR2 SVGAGI. CDR3 sequence (DNA): TGTGCCAGCAGTACGGGGCCGGGTTTACGGGAGACCCAGTACTTC. Amino acids: CASSTGPGLRETQYF.

Concerning this clonotype itself: One end of the junction varies from germline; a read error may be responsible. The rearrangement uses TRBV7-2 and TRBJ1-2; D may be TRBD1 (5 bases). The CDR3 sequence is 15 residues long. Germline CDR1 is SGHTA and CDR2 is FQGNSA. The chain's CDR3 is CASSLALSGEFGYTF. The CDR3 DNA follows: TGTGCCAGTAGCTTAGCGCTATCGGGGGAATTTGGCTACACCTTC.

This chain connects TRBV7-6 to TRBJ2-7; 8 bases are shared with TRBD1. Germline trimming cut 5 bases from V and 2 bases from J; bases unmatched to any gene: 5. The CDR3 runs 14 residues. The V gene's germline CDR1 is SGHVS and CDR2 FNYEAQ. Here the CDR3 DNA reads TGTGCCAGCAGCACCCGACAGGGGACCTACGAGCAGTACTTC. The encoded protein is CASSTRQGTYEQYF.

A few counts support this clonotype. V is TRBV27 and J is TRBJ2-3; 11 nucleotides align to TRBD2. The CDR3 contains 15 residues. J lost 7 bases, V lost 6 bases, and 9 bases had no gene match. The germline V gene encodes CDR1 MNHEY and CDR2 SMNVEV (reference sequence). In DNA form, the CDR3 reads TGTGCCAGCAGCCGTACTAGCGGGAGAATGAATACGCAGTATTTT. Translated, it gives CASSRTSGRMNTQYF.

This clonotype was counted ten times or more. This sequence joins TRBV7-2 and TRBJ2-3; TRBD2 matches at 8 bases. The CDR3 contains 15 residues. Trimming at V came to 4 bases and at J to 4 bases, leaving 7 bases not matched to a gene. CDR1 SGHTA and CDR2 FQGNSA come from the germline V gene. In DNA form, the CDR3 reads TGTGCCAGCAGCTCGGGACTAGTATTAGCAGATACGCAGTATTTT. It encodes CASSSGLVLADTQYF.

This clonotype was counted a few times. This chain links TRBV5-6 with TRBJ2-7; 9 bases are shared with TRBD1. The CDR3 consists of 15 residues. Germline lookup yields CDR1 SGHDT and CDR2 YYEEEE. Trimming removed 4 bases from V and 0 bases from J; junction bases left unmatched: 5. The CDR3: CASSPDRGRSYEQYF. CDR3 in DNA: TGTGCCAGCAGCCCGGACAGGGGCCGCTCCTACGAGCAGTACTTC.

This clonotype was seen once. V and J are TRBV6-5 and TRBJ2-3; 16 nucleotides agree with TRBD2. The CDR3 totals 17 residues. CDR1 and CDR2 from the germline V gene are MNHEY and SVGAGI. Trimming removed 4 bases from V and 4 bases from J; junction bases left unmatched: 5. CDR3 amino acids: CASSSGTSGRAADTQYF. CDR3 coding DNA: TGTGCCAGCAGTTCCGGGACTAGCGGGAGGGCCGCAGATACGCAGTATTTT.

This clonotype was counted ten times or more. V and J are TRBV28 and TRBJ2-7, with D perhaps assigned TRBD1 or TRBD2 (6 bases each). The CDR3 is 14 amino acids. CDR1 MDHEN and CDR2 SYDVKM come from the germline V gene. V shed 7 bases and J shed 3 bases, with 16 bases lying between them. As DNA, the CDR3 is TGTGCCAGCACCCTGGGGGGCACTCACTACGAGCAGTACTTC. Amino acids: CASTLGGTHYEQYF.

V gene TRBV20-1 combines with J gene TRBJ2-7, with 7 bases that match TRBD1. This CDR3 has 12 amino acids. The J segment lost 2 bases and the V segment lost 5 bases, leaving 3 bases of the junction unmatched. Germline CDR1 DFQATT, CDR2 SNEGSKA (reference sequence). The CDR3 protein is CSARQGPYEQYF. DNA for the CDR3: TGCAGTGCTCGACAGGGCCCCTACGAGCAGTACTTC.

The rearrangement uses TRBV28 and TRBJ2-1, with 10 bases identical to TRBD2. The CDR3 loop spans 15 amino acids. Trimming at V came to 5 bases and at J to 4 bases, leaving 5 bases not matched to a gene. CDR1 and CDR2 from the germline V gene are MDHEN and SYDVKM. The CDR3 DNA reads TGTGCCAGCAGTCCCGGGACTAGCGAGTACAATGAGCAGTTCTTC. It encodes CASSPGTSEYNEQFF.

At least ten counts were recorded for this clonotype. The gene calls are TRBV7-9 and TRBJ1-2; D is unclear. Trimming took off 3 bases at V and 6 bases at J, with 8 bases between the two ends. CDR1 is SEHNR and CDR2 is FQNEAQ in the germline V gene (reference sequence). The CDR3 contains 12 residues. CDR3 sequence (DNA): TGTGCCAGCAGCTTTAACAGAGATGGCTACACCTTC. Its translation is CASSFNRDGYTF. Supplemented by reference TRBV7-9 and TRBJ1-2, the full variable domain reads DTGVSQNPRHKITKRGQNVTFRCDPISEHNRLYWYRQTLGQGPEFLTYFQNEAQLEKSRLLSDRFSAERPKGSFSTLEIQRTEQGDSAMYLCASSFNRDGYTFGSGTRLTVV.

The genes are TRBV10-2 and TRBJ2-3; D gene uncertain. Looked up from germline, CDR1 is WSHSY and CDR2 is SAAADI. The CDR3 is 12 amino acids. Between the trimmed V and J ends, which lost 7 bases and 5 bases, there was a span of 10 bases. The CDR3 nucleotides are TGCGCCAGCACGAAGGGTGGAGATACGCAGTATTTT. Translating it yields CASTKGGDTQYF.

Only a few counts were recorded for this clonotype. The V and J genes are TRBV9 and TRBJ1-1; 8 positions match TRBD1. This CDR3 is 15 amino acids long. V lost 2 bases and J lost 3; bases outside the gene matches: 6. Germline CDR1 is SGDLS and CDR2 is YYNGEE. CDR3 loop: CASSVLTGEDTEAFF. Written as DNA, the CDR3 is TGTGCCAGCAGCGTTCTGACAGGGGAAGACACTGAAGCTTTCTTT.

The chain uses TRBV4-2 and TRBJ2-1, with D unresolved. From germline, CDR1 is LGHNA and CDR2 YNFKEQ. Trimming took 4 bases from V and 6 from J, leaving 13 bases between them. The CDR3 runs to 14 residues. The CDR3 here is CASSPSIVCNEQFF. The CDR3 nucleotides read TGTGCCAGCAGCCCCTCTATCGTGTGCAATGAGCAGTTCTTC.

This clonotype was seen at least ten times. V usage is TRBV12-3 or TRBV12-4 and J usage is TRBJ2-5; 8 nucleotides align to TRBD2. V lost 6 bases to trimming and J lost 9 bases; unmatched junction nucleotides: 21. The length of the CDR3 is 17 residues. In DNA, the CDR3 is TGTGCCAGCAGAGCGGAAGGTAGCGGGGACCCCCGGGAGGCCCAGTACTTC. Translating it yields CASRAEGSGDPREAQYF.

The CDR3 DNA sequence: TGTGCCAACAGCCCGACTAGCGGGGGAGTGCGTGAGCAGTTCTTC. It specifies CANSPTSGGVREQFF. The rearrangement links TRBV6-2 or TRBV6-3 to TRBJ2-1; 12 bases are a match to TRBD2. Trimming cost V 10 bases and J 9 bases; bases outside gene matches: 13. Germline V gene data show CDR1 as MNHEY and CDR2 as SVGEGT. This CDR3 has 15 amino acids.

A few counts support this clonotype. The chain combines TRBV12-3 or TRBV12-4 with TRBJ1-2, with D unresolved. The CDR3 spans 13 residues. V was cut by 4 bases and J by 8 bases, with 14 bases left in between. In DNA form, the CDR3 reads TGTGCCAGCAGTTCTTCCCGCCGTAGGGGCTACACCTTC. Its translation: CASSSSRRRGYTF.

At least ten counts were recorded for this clonotype. The J gene is TRBJ2-7, the V gene TRBV5-1; no clear D. Germline CDR1 reads SGHRS; CDR2 reads YFSETQ. V was clipped by 4 bases and J by 0 bases, with 11 bases between them. The CDR3 totals 14 residues. CDR3 protein: CASSRSGDSYEQYF. CDR3 bases: TGCGCCAGCAGCAGATCCGGCGACTCCTACGAGCAGTACTTC. Looking up the rest from reference TRBV5-1 and TRBJ2-7 gives the full variable domain: KAGVTQTPRYLIKTRGQQVTLSCSPISGHRSVSWYQQTPGQGLQFLFEYFSETQRNKGNFPGRFSGRQFSNSRSEMNVSTLELGDSALYLCASSRSGDSYEQYFGPGTRLTVT.

This clonotype was observed a few times. This chain joins TRBV3-1 and TRBJ1-1, with TRBD1 as a possible D gene (6 bases). CDR1 and CDR2 from the germline V gene are LGHDT and YNNKEL (reference sequence). Trimming removed 4 bases from V and 0 bases from J, with 21 bases in between. The CDR3 contains 18 residues. The CDR3 spells CASSPKRGGGYLNTEAFF. CDR3 DNA: TGTGCCAGCAGCCCCAAGAGGGGGGGAGGGTATTTGAACACTGAAGCTTTCTTT.

Many counts were recorded for this clonotype. The CDR3 DNA sequence: TGTGCCAGCAGCAAGATGGTCGCAGCTCAAGAGACCCAGTACTTC. The encoded protein is CASSKMVAAQETQYF. The chain joins TRBV27 to TRBJ2-5; D not certain. This CDR3 has 15 amino acids. V lost 6 bases to trimming and J lost 2 bases, with 16 bases between them. From germline, CDR1 is MNHEY and CDR2 SMNVEV (reference sequence).

This clonotype was seen only a few times. This chain joins TRBV6-1 and TRBJ2-2, with TRBD2 matching 15 bases. Germline-derived CDR1 and CDR2 are MNHNS and SASEGT. CDR3 length equals 15 residues. Trimming removed 11 bases from V and 6 bases from J; junction bases left unmatched: 7. This CDR3 is CALQGLAGGAGELFF. CDR3 nucleotides: TGTGCCCTACAGGGACTAGCGGGAGGCGCCGGGGAGCTGTTTTTT.

This clonotype was picked up many times. The genes are TRBV4-2 and TRBJ2-6, with D hard to call. The germline V and J ends were trimmed by 0 bases and 0 bases, with 6 bases remaining between them. The CDR3 extends over 16 amino acids. Germline V gene lookup returns CDR1 LGHNA and CDR2 YNFKEQ. The CDR3 DNA reads TGTGCCAGCAGCCAAGAACCAGGCTCTGGGGCCAACGTCCTGACTTTC. Its translation: CASSQEPGSGANVLTF.

This clonotype occurred many times. The rearrangement joins TRBV24-1 to TRBJ2-1; 10 nucleotides line up with TRBD2. The CDR3 consists of 17 residues. The V gene end was trimmed by 4 bases and the J gene end by 3 bases; junction bases not matched to a gene: 8. Per the germline V gene, CDR1 is KGHDR and CDR2 is SFDVKD. CDR3 in amino acids: CATSETALAGLYNEQFF. CDR3 in DNA: TGTGCCACCAGTGAGACCGCACTAGCGGGACTCTACAATGAGCAGTTCTTC.

This clonotype was counted ten times or more. The chain recombines TRBV28 with TRBJ1-5; D is perhaps TRBD1 (5 bases). CDR3 length: 14 residues. Between the trimmed V and J ends, which lost 8 bases and 5 bases, there was a span of 16 bases. Germline CDR1 is MDHEN and CDR2 is SYDVKM. The CDR3: CASSGGGAYQPQHF. The CDR3 coding sequence is TGTGCCAGCTCCGGCGGAGGGGCGTATCAGCCCCAGCATTTT.

This clonotype was observed many times. The V gene is TRBV29-1, the J gene TRBJ2-1, with unresolved D. With 0 bases removed from V and 5 bases from J, the gap between germline ends came to 14 bases. From germline, CDR1 is SQVTM and CDR2 ANQGSEA. This CDR3 region has 15 residues. The CDR3 is CSVEDRSAANNEQFF. CDR3 in DNA: TGCAGCGTTGAAGATCGGAGCGCAGCCAACAATGAGCAGTTCTTC.

The CDR3 region has the DNA TGTGCCAGCAGTCTCCTTAGCGGGAGCGACAATGAGCAGTTCTTC. Amino acids: CASSLLSGSDNEQFF. The V gene is TRBV27, the J gene TRBJ2-1; 9 bases are shared with TRBD2. Germline values: CDR1 MNHEY, CDR2 SMNVEV (reference sequence). The CDR3 contains 15 residues. After removal of 5 bases from V and 5 bases from J, the junction contained 7 bases not matched to a gene.

This clonotype was detected many times. The chain uses TRBV10-1 and TRBJ2-7, with a weak D call TRBD2 (6 bases). In germline, CDR1 is WNHNN, CDR2 SYGVQD (reference sequence). The CDR3 runs to 17 residues. V shed 2 bases and J shed 4 bases, with 21 bases lying between them. For the CDR3, the DNA is TGCGCCAGCAGTGAGCGGGTGCTTGGCTCGGGGGTATACGAGCAGTACTTC. Translating gives CASSERVLGSGVYEQYF.